The T cell receptor beta chain under discussion was sequenced for a study of T cell responses to AZD1222 COVID-19 vaccine. Profiling relied on immunoSEQ multiplex PCR, and the TCRdb table lists in-frame clones only, not all of them. Counted here are around 96,000 clones, under 95% occurring once; the ten biggest clones make up under 14%. The TCR was taken from an adult who received the AZD1222 COVID-19 vaccine. This specimen consisted of peripheral blood, obtained 28 days after the second AZD1222 dose.

This CDR3 is CASSWGGATQPQHF. The CDR3 DNA follows: TGTGCCAGCAGCTGGGGGGGGGCGACGCAGCCCCAGCATTTT. The chain joins TRBV28 to TRBJ1-5, with D possibly being TRBD1 (6 bases). Per the germline V gene, CDR1 is MDHEN and CDR2 is SYDVKM. Trimming shortened V by 6 bases and J by 7 bases, and 16 bases separated the two germline ends. CDR3 length equals 14 residues. Full variable domain (remainder filled in from reference TRBV28 and TRBJ1-5): DVKVTQSSRYLVKRTGEKVFLECVQDMDHENMFWYRQDPGLGLRLIYFSYDVKMKEKGDIPEGYSVSREKKERFSLILESASTNQTSMYLCASSWGGATQPQHFGDGTRLSIL.